This passage covers 14 T cell receptor beta chains from one sample sequenced in a study of blood T cell repertoires in COVID-19. Produced via immunoSEQ multiplex PCR; TCRdb's table is partial and in-frame only. The sample lists some 47,000 clones, about nine tenths occurring once. The source material was peripheral blood. The origin of the receptors is a man between 70 and 80 years old with acute or convalescent COVID-19.

The chain is built from TRBV19 and TRBJ1-3; TRBD1 is a possible D gene (6 bases). V lost 3 bases and J 4 bases, leaving 16 bases between the germline ends. The CDR3 spans 16 residues. Germline V CDR1 and CDR2: LNHDA, SQIVND (reference sequence). CDR3 bases: TGTGCCAGTAGTATGTACGACGGGGGGCCAGGAAACACCATATATTTT. Protein product: CASSMYDGGPGNTIYF.

V and J are TRBV4-3 and TRBJ1-2, with D perhaps TRBD1 (5 bases). The CDR3 is 15 residues long. Deletions cut 0 bases from V and 3 bases from J, with 11 bases between. Germline-derived CDR1 and CDR2 are LGHNA and YSLEER. The CDR3 DNA reads as TGCGCCAGCAGCCAAGATGGCGACAGATACTATGGCTACACCTTC. Translating it yields CASSQDGDRYYGYTF.

J is TRBJ1-5 and V is TRBV29-1; 8 nucleotides match TRBD1. J was trimmed by 4 bases and V by 7 bases; bases with no gene match: 6. This CDR3 has 13 residues. Germline assignment: CDR1 SQVTM and CDR2 ANQGSEA. The CDR3 is CSAQTGGNQPQHF. CDR3 in DNA: TGCAGCGCGCAAACAGGGGGAAATCAGCCCCAGCATTTT.

The chain has TRBV7-9 and TRBJ2-5, with no clear D. CDR1 and CDR2 from the germline V gene are SEHNR and FQNEAQ (reference sequence). This CDR3 has 14 amino acids. The ends were cut back, 1 base at V and 1 base at J, with 7 bases in the middle. The CDR3 nucleotides are TGTGCCAGCAGCTTAGACGGTTTCCAAGAGACCCAGTACTTC. This gives the protein CASSLDGFQETQYF.

V usage is TRBV27 and J usage is TRBJ2-3; TRBD1 aligns across 7 bases. Germline lookup yields CDR1 MNHEY and CDR2 SMNVEV (reference sequence). V shed 2 bases, J shed 4 bases, and the junction held 3 bases outside the gene matches. This CDR3 is built from 14 residues. CDR3 amino acids: CASSLVTGSDTQYF. Here the CDR3 DNA reads TGTGCCAGCAGTTTAGTGACAGGGTCAGATACGCAGTATTTT.

This chain links TRBV6-5 with TRBJ2-1, with D possibly TRBD1 on 6 matching bases. The CDR3 runs to 15 residues. Germline CDR1 reads MNHEY; CDR2 reads SVGAGI. V shed 7 bases and J shed 4 bases, with 17 bases lying between them. Here the CDR3 reads CASNPVGASYNEQFF. The CDR3 DNA reads as TGTGCCAGCAACCCAGTGGGGGCCTCTTACAATGAGCAGTTCTTC.

The J gene is TRBJ2-5, the V gene TRBV18, with TRBD2 matching 7 bases. Germline trimming cut 3 bases from V and 2 bases from J; bases unmatched to any gene: 9. The germline V gene has CDR1 KGHSH and CDR2 LQKENI. The CDR3 runs 16 residues. CDR3: CASSPVGGNSQETQYF. In DNA, the CDR3 is TGTGCCAGCTCACCGGTGGGGGGGAACAGTCAAGAGACCCAGTACTTC.

The rearrangement links TRBV11-2 to TRBJ1-2; D possibly corresponds to TRBD1 (5 bases). Germline CDR1 SGHAT, CDR2 FQNNGV. Trimming took off 1 base at V and 6 bases at J, with 21 bases between the two ends. The CDR3 spans 17 residues. CDR3 amino acids: CASSLAPSGLQLNGYTF. DNA for the CDR3: TGTGCCAGCAGCTTAGCCCCCTCGGGACTTCAATTAAATGGCTACACCTTC.

The chain recombines TRBV5-6 with TRBJ1-2, with TRBD1 matching 9 bases. This CDR3 is 15 amino acids long. Per the germline V gene, CDR1 is SGHDT and CDR2 is YYEEEE. J lost 2 bases, V lost 5 bases, and 7 bases had no gene match. The CDR3 here is CASRADGQGNYGYTF. The CDR3 region has the DNA TGTGCCAGCAGGGCTGACGGACAGGGGAACTATGGCTACACCTTC.

The chain joins TRBV5-1 to TRBJ2-1; D gene ambiguous. The CDR3 runs to 12 residues. Deletions cut 2 bases from V and 7 bases from J, with 7 bases between. Germline V CDR1 and CDR2: SGHRS, YFSETQ. The CDR3 nucleotides read TGCGCCAGCAGCTTTAGTGTAAATGAGCAGTTCTTC. Translation gives CASSFSVNEQFF.

The CDR3 DNA reads TGTGCCAGCAGCTTAAGGCAAGCAGGGCCGAGCTCCTACAATGAGCAGTTCTTC. Amino acids: CASSLRQAGPSSYNEQFF. The rearrangement links TRBV7-2 to TRBJ2-1; maybe TRBD1 (5 bases). Looked up from germline, CDR1 is SGHTA and CDR2 is FQGNSA. With 2 bases removed from V and 0 bases from J, the gap between germline ends came to 17 bases. The CDR3 extends over 18 amino acids.

The V and J genes are TRBV19 and TRBJ1-2; TRBD1 matches 7 bases. Germline V lookup: CDR1 LNHDA, CDR2 SQIVND (reference sequence). The CDR3 spans 14 residues. Germline trimming cut 6 bases from V and 0 bases from J; bases unmatched to any gene: 4. The CDR3 sequence: CASRTTGPNYGYTF. The CDR3 nucleotides are TGTGCCAGTAGAACGACAGGGCCTAACTATGGCTACACCTTC.

The V call is TRBV18, the J call TRBJ2-3; 7 bases map to TRBD2. CDR3 length: 15 residues. Losses at the gene ends were 5 bases for V and 0 bases for J; bases not matched to a gene: 5. Germline V lookup: CDR1 KGHSH, CDR2 LQKENI. The CDR3 DNA reads TGTGCCAGCTCAACCCTAGCGGCTAGCACAGATACGCAGTATTTT. Its protein product is CASSTLAASTDTQYF.

CDR3 in amino acids: CASSPTGMEYNEQFF. CDR3 DNA sequence: TGTGCCAGCAGCCCGACAGGGATGGAATACAATGAGCAGTTCTTC. The V and J genes are TRBV6-5 and TRBJ2-1; 7 bases match TRBD1. The CDR3 contains 15 residues. Germline V lookup: CDR1 MNHEY, CDR2 SVGAGI. Losses at the gene ends were 6 bases for V and 4 bases for J; bases not matched to a gene: 9.